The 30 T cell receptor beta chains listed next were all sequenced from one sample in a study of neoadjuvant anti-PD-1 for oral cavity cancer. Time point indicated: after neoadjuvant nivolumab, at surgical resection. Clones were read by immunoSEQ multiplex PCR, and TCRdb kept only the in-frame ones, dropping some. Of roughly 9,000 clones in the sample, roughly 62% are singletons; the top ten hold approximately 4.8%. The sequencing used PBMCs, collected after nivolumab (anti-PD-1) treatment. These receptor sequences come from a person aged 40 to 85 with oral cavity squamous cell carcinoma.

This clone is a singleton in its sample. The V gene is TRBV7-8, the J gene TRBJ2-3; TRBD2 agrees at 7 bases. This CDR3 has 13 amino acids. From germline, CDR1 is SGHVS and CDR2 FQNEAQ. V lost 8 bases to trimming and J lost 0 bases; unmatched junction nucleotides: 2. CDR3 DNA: TGTGCCAGCCGGCGGGGGAGCACAGATACGCAGTATTTT. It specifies CASRRGSTDTQYF.

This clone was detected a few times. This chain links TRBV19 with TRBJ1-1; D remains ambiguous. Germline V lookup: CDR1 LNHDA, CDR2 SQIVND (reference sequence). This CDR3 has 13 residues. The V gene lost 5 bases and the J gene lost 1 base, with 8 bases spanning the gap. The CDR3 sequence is CASSSTANTEAFF. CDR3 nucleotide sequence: TGTGCCAGTAGTTCGACGGCGAACACTGAAGCTTTCTTT.

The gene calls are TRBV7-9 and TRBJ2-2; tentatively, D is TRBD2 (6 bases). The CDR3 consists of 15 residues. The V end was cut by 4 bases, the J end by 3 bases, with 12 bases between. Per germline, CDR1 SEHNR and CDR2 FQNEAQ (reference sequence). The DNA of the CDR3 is TGTGCCAGCAGCTATAGCGGACGTGACACCGGGGAGCTGTTTTTT. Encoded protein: CASSYSGRDTGELFF.

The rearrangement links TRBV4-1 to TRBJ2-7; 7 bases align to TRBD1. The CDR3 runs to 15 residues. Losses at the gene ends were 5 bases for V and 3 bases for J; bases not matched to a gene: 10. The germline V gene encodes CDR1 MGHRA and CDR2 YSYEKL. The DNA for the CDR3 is TGCGCCAGCAGCTCATTTTGGACAGGTAACTACGAGCAGTACTTC. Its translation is CASSSFWTGNYEQYF.

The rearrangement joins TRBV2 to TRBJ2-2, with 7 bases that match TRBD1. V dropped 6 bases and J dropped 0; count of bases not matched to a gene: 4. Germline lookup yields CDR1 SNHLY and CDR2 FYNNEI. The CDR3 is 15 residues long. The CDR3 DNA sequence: TGTGCCAGCAGAGATACAGGGGCGAACACCGGGGAGCTGTTTTTT. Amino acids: CASRDTGANTGELFF. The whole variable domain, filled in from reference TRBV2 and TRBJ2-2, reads EPEVTQTPSHQVTQMGQEVILRCVPISNHLYFYWYRQILGQKVEFLVSFYNNEISEKSEIFDDQFSVERPDGSNFTLKIRSTKLEDSAMYFCASRDTGANTGELFFGEGSRLTVL.

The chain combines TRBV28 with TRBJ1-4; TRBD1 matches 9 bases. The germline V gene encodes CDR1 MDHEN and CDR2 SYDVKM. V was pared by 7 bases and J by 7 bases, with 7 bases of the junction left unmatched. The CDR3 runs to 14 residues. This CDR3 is CASKLPTGGEKLFF. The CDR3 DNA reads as TGTGCCAGCAAGCTACCGACAGGGGGTGAAAAACTGTTTTTT.

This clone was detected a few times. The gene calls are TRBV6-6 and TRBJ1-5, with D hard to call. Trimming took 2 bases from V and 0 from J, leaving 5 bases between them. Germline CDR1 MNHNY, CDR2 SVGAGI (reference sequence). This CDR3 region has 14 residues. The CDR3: CASSYAVSNQPQHF. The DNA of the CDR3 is TGTGCCAGCAGTTACGCGGTTAGCAATCAGCCCCAGCATTTT.

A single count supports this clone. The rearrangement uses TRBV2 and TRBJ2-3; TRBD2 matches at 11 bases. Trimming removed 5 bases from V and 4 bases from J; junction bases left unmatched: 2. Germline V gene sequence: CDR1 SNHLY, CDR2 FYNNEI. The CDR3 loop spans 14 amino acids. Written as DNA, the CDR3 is TGTGCCAGCAGTACTAGCGGGGGAGCAGATACGCAGTATTTT. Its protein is CASSTSGGADTQYF.

The CDR3: CASSLSGSYEQYF. CDR3 nucleotide sequence: TGTGCCAGCAGTTTATCGGGATCCTACGAGCAGTACTTC. The chain links TRBV27 to TRBJ2-7; no clear D gene. CDR1 and CDR2 from the germline V gene are MNHEY and SMNVEV (reference sequence). The CDR3 covers 13 residues. The ends were cut back, 0 bases at V and 1 base at J, with 4 bases in the middle.

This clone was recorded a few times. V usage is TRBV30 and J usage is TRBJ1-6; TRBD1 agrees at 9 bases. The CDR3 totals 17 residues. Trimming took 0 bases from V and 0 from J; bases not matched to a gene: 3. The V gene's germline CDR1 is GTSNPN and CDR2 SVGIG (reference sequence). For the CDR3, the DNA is TGTGCCTGGAGTGTAGACAGGGGGACCTCCTATAATTCACCCCTCCACTTT. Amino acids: CAWSVDRGTSYNSPLHF.

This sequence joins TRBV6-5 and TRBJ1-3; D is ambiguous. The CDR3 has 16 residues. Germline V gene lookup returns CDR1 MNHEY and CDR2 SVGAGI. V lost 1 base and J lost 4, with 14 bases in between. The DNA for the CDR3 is TGTGCCAGCAGTTACTACGGCCCCGTGGGGGGAAACACCATATATTTT. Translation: CASSYYGPVGGNTIYF.

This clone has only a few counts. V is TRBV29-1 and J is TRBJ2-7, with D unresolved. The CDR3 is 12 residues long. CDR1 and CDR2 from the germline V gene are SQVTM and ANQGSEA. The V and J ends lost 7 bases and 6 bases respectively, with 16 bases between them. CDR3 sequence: CSARIQLSEQYF. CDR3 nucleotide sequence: TGCAGCGCTCGAATACAGCTGAGCGAGCAGTACTTC.

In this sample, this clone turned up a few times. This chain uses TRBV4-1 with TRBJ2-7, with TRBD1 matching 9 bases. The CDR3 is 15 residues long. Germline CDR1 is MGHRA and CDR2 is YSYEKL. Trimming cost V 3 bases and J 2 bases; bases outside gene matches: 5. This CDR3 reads CASSQGQGGTYEQYF. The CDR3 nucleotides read TGCGCCAGCAGCCAGGGACAGGGAGGGACCTACGAGCAGTACTTC.

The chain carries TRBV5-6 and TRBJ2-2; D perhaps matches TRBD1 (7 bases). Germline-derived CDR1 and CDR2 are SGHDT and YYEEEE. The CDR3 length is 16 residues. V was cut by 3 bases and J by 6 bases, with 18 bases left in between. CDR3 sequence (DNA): TGTGCCAGCAGCTGGGGAAGGAGGGGGCATCCCGGGGAGCTGTTTTTT. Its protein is CASSWGRRGHPGELFF.

The CDR3 nucleotides read TGTGCCAGCAGCTCAGGGATTAGCAATCAGCCCCAGCATTTT. Encoded protein: CASSSGISNQPQHF. This sequence joins TRBV11-2 and TRBJ1-5, with D perhaps matching TRBD1 (5 bases). Trimming took 4 bases from V and 0 from J, leaving 7 bases between them. Germline values: CDR1 SGHAT, CDR2 FQNNGV. CDR3 size: 14 residues.

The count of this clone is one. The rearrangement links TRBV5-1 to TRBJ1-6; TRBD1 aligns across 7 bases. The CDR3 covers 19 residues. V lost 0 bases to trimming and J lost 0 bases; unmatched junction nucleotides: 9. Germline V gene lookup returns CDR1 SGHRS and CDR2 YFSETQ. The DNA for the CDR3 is TGCGCCAGCAGCTTGGCCGGCTCAGGGGGGAGCTCCTATAATTCACCCCTCCACTTT. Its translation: CASSLAGSGGSSYNSPLHF.

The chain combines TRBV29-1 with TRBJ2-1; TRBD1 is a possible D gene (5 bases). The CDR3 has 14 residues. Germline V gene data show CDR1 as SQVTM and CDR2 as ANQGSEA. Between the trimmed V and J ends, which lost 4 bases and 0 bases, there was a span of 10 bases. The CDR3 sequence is CSVGDSFSYNEQFF. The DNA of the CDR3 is TGCAGCGTTGGAGACAGCTTCTCCTACAATGAGCAGTTCTTC.

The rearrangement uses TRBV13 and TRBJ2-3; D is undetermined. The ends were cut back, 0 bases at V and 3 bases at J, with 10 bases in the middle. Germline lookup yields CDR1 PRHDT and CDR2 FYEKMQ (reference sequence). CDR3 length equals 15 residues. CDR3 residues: CASSLGSVGTDTQYF. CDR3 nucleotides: TGTGCCAGCAGCTTAGGCAGCGTCGGAACAGATACGCAGTATTTT.

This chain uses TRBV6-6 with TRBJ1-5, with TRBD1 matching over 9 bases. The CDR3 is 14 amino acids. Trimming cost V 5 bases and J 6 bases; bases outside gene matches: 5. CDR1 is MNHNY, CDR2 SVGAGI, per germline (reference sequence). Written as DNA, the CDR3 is TGTGCCAGCAGTCGGACAGGGGACGGTCAGCCCCAGCATTTT. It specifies CASSRTGDGQPQHF.

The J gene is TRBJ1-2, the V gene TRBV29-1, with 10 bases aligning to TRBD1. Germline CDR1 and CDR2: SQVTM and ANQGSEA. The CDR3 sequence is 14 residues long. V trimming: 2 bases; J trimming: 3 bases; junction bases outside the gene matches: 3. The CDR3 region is CSVEPGQGDYGYTF. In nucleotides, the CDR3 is TGCAGCGTTGAACCCGGACAGGGGGACTATGGCTACACCTTC.

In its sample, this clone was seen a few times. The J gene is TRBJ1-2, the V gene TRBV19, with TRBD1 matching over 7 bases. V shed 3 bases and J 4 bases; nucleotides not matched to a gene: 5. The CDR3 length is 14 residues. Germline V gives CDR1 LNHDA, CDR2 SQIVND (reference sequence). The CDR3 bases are TGTGCCAGTAGTATTGCGGCAGGGGGCTATGGCTACACCTTC. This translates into CASSIAAGGYGYTF.

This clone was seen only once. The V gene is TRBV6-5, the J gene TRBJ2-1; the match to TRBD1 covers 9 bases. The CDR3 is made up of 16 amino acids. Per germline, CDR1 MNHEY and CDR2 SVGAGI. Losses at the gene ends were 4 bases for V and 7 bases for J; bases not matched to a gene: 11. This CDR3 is CASSSPGTGNMNEQFF. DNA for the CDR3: TGTGCCAGCAGTTCTCCCGGGACAGGGAATATGAATGAGCAGTTCTTC.

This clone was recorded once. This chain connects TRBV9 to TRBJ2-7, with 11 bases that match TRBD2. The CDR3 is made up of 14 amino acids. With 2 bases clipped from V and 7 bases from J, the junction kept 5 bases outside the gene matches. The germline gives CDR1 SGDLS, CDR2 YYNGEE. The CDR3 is CASSVSGRAGEQYF. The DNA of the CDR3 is TGTGCCAGCAGCGTTAGCGGGAGGGCTGGAGAGCAGTACTTC.

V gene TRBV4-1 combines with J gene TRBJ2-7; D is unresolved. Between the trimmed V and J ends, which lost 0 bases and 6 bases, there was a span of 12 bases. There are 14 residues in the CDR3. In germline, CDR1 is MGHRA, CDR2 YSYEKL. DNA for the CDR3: TGCGCCAGCAGCCAAGAATCCCGGCTCTCCGAGCAGTACTTC. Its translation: CASSQESRLSEQYF.

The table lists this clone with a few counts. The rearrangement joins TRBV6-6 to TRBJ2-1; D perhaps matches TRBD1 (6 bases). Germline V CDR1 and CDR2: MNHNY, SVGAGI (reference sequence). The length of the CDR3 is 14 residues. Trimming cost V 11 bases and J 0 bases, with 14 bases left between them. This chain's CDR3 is CAARTDSSYNEQFF. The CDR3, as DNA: TGTGCCGCAAGAACGGACAGCTCCTACAATGAGCAGTTCTTC.

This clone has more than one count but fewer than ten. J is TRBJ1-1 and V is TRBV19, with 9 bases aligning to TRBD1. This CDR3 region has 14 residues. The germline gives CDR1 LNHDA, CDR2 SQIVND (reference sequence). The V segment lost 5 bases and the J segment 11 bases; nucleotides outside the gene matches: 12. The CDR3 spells CASSHGTGPNEAFF. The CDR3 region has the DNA TGTGCCAGTAGTCATGGGACAGGGCCGAACGAGGCTTTCTTT.

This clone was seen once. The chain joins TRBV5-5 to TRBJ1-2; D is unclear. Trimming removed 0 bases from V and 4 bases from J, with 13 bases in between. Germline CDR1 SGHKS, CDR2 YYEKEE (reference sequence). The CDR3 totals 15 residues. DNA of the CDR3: TGTGCCAGCAGCTTGGCCAGTCGGGGTGGCTATGGCTACACCTTC. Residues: CASSLASRGGYGYTF. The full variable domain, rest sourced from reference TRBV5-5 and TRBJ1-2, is DAGVTQSPTHLIKTRGQQVTLRCSPISGHKSVSWYQQVLGQGPQFIFQYYEKEERGRGNFPDRFSARQFPNYSSELNVNALLLGDSALYLCASSLASRGGYGYTFGSGTRLTVV.

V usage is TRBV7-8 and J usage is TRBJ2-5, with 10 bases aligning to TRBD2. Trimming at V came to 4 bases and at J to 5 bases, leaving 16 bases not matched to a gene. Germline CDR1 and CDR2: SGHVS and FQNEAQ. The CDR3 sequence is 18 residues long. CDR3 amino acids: CASSSLPGLAIKGETQYF. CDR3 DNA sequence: TGTGCCAGCAGCTCCTTACCGGGACTAGCGATCAAGGGGGAGACCCAGTACTTC.

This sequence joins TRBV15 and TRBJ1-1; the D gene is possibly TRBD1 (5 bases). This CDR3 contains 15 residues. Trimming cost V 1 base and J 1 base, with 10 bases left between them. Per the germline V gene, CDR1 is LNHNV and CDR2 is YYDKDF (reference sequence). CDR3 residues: CATSRGRERNTEAFF. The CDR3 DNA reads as TGTGCCACCAGCAGAGGCAGGGAAAGGAACACTGAAGCTTTCTTT.

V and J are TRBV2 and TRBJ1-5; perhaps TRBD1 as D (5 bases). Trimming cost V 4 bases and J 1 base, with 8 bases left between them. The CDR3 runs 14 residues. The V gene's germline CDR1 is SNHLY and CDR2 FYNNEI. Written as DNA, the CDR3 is TGTGCCAGCAGTGCTTGGACAAGCAATCAGCCCCAGCATTTT. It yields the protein CASSAWTSNQPQHF.